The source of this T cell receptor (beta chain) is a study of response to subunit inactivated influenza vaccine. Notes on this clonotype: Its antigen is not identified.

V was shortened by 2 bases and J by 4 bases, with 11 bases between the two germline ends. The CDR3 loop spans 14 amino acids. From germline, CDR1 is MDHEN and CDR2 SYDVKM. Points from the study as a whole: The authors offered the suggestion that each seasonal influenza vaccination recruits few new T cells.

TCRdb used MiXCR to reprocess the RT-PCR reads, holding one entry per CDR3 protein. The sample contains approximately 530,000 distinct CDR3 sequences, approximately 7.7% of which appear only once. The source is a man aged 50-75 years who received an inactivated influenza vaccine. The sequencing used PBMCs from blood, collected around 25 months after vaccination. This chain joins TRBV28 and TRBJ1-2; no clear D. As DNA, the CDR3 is TGTGCCAGCAGTTTAGGCGGGGTCCCCTATGGCTACACCTTC. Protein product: CASSLGGVPYGYTF.